This TCR beta chain emerged from a study of T cell responses to AZD1222 COVID-19 vaccine. Study-wide background: Pooled in the analysis were second doses at about 4 or about 12 weeks. Study observations and caveats: Across the whole spike, CD4 TCRs peaked at regions 160-218 and 743-854. Close to half of spike-specific TCRs reportedly recognize unmutated variant regions. Sampled repertoires all dated from after the peak T cell response.

This CDR3 is built from 17 residues. Sequenced by immunoSEQ multiplex PCR; TCRdb stores in-frame clones only, minus some. The sample has about 150,000 clones; 75% to 90% are singletons. A word on this clone: Antigen: not known.

This specimen was peripheral blood, taken on day 0 of AZD1222 vaccination. The origin of this receptor is an adult in good health. The J gene is TRBJ1-6, the V gene TRBV21-1. TRBV21-1 represents a pseudogene. CDR3 nucleotides: TGTGCCAGCAGCTCTCAAGGGGGGGGACCCTATAATTCACCCCTCCACTTT. It encodes CASSSQGGGPYNSPLHF.